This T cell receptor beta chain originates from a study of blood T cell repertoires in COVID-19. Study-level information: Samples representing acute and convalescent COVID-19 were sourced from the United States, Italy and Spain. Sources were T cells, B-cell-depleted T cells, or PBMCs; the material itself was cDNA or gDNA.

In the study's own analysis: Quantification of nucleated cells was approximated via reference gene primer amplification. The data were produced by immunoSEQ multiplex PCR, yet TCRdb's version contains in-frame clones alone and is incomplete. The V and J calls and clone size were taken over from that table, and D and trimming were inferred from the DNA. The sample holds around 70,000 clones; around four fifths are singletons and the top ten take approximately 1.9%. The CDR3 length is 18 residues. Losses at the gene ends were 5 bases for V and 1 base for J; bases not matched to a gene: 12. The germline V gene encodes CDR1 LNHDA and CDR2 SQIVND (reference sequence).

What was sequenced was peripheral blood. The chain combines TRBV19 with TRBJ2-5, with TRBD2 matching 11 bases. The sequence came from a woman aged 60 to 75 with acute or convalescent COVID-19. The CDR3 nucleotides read TGTGCCAGTAGTCCCCGCTTGACTAGCGGGAATCCCCAAGAGACCCAGTACTTC. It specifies CASSPRLTSGNPQETQYF. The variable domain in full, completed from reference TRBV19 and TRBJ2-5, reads DGGITQSPKYLFRKEGQNVTLSCEQNLNHDAMYWYRQDPGQGLRLIYYSQIVNDFQKGDIAEGYSVSREKKESFPLTVTSAQKNPTAFYLCASSPRLTSGNPQETQYFGPGTRLLVL.